Here is one TCR beta chain with its context. Original processing notes: Estimation of nucleated cell counts was performed using reference gene primer amplification. The data were produced by immunoSEQ multiplex PCR, yet TCRdb's version contains in-frame clones alone and is incomplete. Clone size and V and J calls were adopted from that table, with D and trimming inferred from the DNA. The sample shows roughly 280,000 clones, around 83% of them seen only once. The data belong to a study of blood T cell repertoires in COVID-19. Study in general: COVID-19 samples, acute and convalescent, were from the United States, Italy and Spain. Nucleic acid was either cDNA or gDNA, and it came from T cells, B-cell-depleted T cells, or PBMCs.

The specimen sequenced was peripheral blood. This TCR was recovered from a man between 18 and 35 years old with active or convalescent COVID-19.

The CDR3 region has the DNA TGTGCCAGTAGTATAATGACAGGGGAGAATCAGCCCCAGCATTTT. Amino acid sequence: CASSIMTGENQPQHF. The rearrangement links TRBV19 to TRBJ1-5, with TRBD1 identical over 8 bases. The CDR3 has 15 residues. V lost 2 bases to trimming and J lost 4 bases; unmatched junction nucleotides: 4. Germline CDR1 LNHDA, CDR2 SQIVND (reference sequence).